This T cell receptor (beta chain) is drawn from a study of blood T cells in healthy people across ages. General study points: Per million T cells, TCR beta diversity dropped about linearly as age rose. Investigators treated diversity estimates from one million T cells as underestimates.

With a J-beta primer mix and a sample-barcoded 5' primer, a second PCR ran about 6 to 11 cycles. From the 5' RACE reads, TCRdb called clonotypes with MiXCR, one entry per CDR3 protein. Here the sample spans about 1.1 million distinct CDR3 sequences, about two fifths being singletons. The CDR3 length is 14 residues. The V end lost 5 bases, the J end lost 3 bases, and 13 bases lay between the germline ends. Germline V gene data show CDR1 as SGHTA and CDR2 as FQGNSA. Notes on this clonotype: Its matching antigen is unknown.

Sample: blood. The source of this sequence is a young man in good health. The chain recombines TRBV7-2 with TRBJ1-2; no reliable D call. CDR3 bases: TGTGCCAGCAGCCTAAAAGAAGCTGACTATGGCTACACCTTC. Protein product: CASSLKEADYGYTF.